This paragraph covers one T cell receptor beta chain sequence. As yet, its antigen is unknown. The method, 5' RACE with UMI labels, was used to prepare the TRB cDNA libraries. Reprocessing the 5' RACE reads, TCRdb reports a single entry for every CDR3 protein and omits DNA. The sample holds about 150,000 distinct CDR3 sequences. This sample was included in a study of CXCR3-negative and CXCR3-positive naive CD8 T cells. Study-level findings and limits: Much lower diversity was found in memory CD8+ cells, while both naive subsets had comparably high diversity. Naive CXCR3-negative and CXCR3-positive cells had similar TRBV-TRBJ usage; memory differed. Naive CXCR3-positive cells had TRB CDR3s more hydrophobic than those of CXCR3-negative naive cells.

The CDR3 is 17 residues long. CDR1 is MNHEY and CDR2 is SMNVEV in the germline V gene (reference sequence). This receptor was identified in a human donor in good health. Some clones in this sample may be carry-over from other donors' samples. This chain links TRBV27 with TRBJ2-2; the D call of TRBD1 rests on TCRdb alone, since no DNA is present to check it. Sequenced material: naive CXCR3+ CD8+ T cells from blood. Noted subset: CD45RO-CCR7+CD27+CD95- naive CD8+ T cells expressing CXCR3 (TNR3+). CDR3 protein: CASSLTPTGSNTGELFF.